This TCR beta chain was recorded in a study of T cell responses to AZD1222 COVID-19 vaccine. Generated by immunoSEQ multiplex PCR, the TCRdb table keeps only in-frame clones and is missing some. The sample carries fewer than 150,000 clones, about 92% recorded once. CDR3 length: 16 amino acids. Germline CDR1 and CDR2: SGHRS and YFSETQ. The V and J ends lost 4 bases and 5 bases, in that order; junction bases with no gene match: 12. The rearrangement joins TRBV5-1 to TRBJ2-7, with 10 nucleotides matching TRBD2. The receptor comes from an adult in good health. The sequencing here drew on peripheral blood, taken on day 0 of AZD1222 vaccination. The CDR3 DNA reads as TGCGCCAGCAGCCTGGAGGTTAGCGGGAGGACGAACGAGCAGTACTTC. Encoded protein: CASSLEVSGRTNEQYF.